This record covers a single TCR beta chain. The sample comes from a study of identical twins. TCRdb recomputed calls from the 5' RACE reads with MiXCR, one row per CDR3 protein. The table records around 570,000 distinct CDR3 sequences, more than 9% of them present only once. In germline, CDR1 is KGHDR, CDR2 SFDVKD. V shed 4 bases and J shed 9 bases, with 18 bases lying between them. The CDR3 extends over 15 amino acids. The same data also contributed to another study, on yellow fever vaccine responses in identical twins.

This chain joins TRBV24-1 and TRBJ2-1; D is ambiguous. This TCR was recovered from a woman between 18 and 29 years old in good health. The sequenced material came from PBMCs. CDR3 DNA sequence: TGTGCCACCAGTGACCCCCGGGCGCTGCGGAGTGAGCAGTTCTTC. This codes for CATSDPRALRSEQFF.